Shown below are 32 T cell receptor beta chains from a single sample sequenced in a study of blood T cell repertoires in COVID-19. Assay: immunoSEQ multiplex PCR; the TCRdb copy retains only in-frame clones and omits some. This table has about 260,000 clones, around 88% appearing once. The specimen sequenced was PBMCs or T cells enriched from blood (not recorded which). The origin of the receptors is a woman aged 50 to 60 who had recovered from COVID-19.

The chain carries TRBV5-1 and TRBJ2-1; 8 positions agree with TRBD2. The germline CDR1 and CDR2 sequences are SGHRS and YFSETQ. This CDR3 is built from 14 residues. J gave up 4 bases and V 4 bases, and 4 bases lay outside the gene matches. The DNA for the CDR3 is TGCGCCAGCAGCGACGGGACTAGTTACAATGAGCAGTTCTTC. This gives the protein CASSDGTSYNEQFF.

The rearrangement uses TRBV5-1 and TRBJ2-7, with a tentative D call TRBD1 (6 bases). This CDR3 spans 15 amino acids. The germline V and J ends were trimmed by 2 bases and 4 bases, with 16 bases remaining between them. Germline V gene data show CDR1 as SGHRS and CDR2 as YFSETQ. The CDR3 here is CASSLEPTGLYEQYF. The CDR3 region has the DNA TGCGCCAGCAGCTTAGAGCCTACAGGGTTGTACGAGCAGTACTTC. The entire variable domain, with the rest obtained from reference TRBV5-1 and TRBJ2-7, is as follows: KAGVTQTPRYLIKTRGQQVTLSCSPISGHRSVSWYQQTPGQGLQFLFEYFSETQRNKGNFPGRFSGRQFSNSRSEMNVSTLELGDSALYLCASSLEPTGLYEQYFGPGTRLTVT.

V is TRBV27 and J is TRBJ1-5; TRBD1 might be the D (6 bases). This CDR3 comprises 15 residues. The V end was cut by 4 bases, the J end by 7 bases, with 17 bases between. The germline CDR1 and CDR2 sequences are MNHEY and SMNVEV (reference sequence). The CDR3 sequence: CASSSKGGARQPQHF. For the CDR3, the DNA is TGTGCCAGCAGTTCCAAGGGGGGGGCACGGCAGCCCCAGCATTTT.

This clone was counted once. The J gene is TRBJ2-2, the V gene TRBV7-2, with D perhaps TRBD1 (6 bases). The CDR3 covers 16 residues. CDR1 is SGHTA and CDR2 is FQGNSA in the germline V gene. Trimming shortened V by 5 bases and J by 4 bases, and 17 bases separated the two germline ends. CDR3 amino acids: CASSLMAGASTGELFF. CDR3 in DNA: TGTGCCAGCAGCCTCATGGCAGGGGCAAGCACCGGGGAGCTGTTTTTT.

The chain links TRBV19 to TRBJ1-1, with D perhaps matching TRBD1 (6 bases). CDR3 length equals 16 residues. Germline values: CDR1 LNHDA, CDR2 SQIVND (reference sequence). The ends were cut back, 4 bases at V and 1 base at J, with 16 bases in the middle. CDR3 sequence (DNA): TGTGCCAGTAGTACTTATCCGGACAGACCGAACACTGAAGCTTTCTTT. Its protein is CASSTYPDRPNTEAFF. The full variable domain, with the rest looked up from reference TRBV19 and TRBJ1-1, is DGGITQSPKYLFRKEGQNVTLSCEQNLNHDAMYWYRQDPGQGLRLIYYSQIVNDFQKGDIAEGYSVSREKKESFPLTVTSAQKNPTAFYLCASSTYPDRPNTEAFFGQGTRLTVV.

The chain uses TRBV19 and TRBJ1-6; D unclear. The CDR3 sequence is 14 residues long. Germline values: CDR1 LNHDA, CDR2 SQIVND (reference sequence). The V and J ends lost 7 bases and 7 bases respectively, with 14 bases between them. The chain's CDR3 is CASIPRRQNSPLHF. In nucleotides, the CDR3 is TGTGCCAGTATCCCGAGGCGCCAAAATTCACCCCTCCACTTT.

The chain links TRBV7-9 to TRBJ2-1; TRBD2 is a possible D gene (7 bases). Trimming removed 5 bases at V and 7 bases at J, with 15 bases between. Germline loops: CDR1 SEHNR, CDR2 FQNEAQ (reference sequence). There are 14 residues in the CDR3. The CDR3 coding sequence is TGTGCCAGCAGCAAGGGGGGGAGACAAAATGAGCAGTTCTTC. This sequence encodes CASSKGGRQNEQFF.

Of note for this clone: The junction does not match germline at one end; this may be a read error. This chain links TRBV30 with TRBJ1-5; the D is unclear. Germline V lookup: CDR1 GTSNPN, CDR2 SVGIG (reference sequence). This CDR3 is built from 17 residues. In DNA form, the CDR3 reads TGTGCCTGGAGTACCGGGAAGATGCGGGGTAGCCATCAGCCCCAGCATTTT. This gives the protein CAWSTGKMRGSHQPQHF.

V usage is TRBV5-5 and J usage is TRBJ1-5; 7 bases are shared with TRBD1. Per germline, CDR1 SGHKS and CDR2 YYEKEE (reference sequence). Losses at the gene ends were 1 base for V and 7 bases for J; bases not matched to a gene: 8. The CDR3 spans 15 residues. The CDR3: CASSLRATGDQPQHF. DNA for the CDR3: TGTGCCAGCAGCTTGAGGGCAACAGGGGACCAGCCCCAGCATTTT.

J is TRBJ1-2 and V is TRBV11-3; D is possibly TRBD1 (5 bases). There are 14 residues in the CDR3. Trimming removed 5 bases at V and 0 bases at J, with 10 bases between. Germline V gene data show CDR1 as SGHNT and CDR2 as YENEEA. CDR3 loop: CASSPGGANYGYTF. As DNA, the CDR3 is TGTGCCAGCAGCCCCGGGGGGGCTAACTATGGCTACACCTTC.

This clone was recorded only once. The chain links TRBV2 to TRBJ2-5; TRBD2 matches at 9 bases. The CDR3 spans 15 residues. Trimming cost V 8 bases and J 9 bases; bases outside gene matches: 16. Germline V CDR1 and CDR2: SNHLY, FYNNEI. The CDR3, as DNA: TGTGCCAGCGAGCCCGGGACCTCGCGCGGGGGGGCCCAGTACTTC. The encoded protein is CASEPGTSRGGAQYF.

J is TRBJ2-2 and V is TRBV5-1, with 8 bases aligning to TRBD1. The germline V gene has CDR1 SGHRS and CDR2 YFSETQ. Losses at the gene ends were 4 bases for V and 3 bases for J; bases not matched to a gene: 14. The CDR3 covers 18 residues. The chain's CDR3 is CASSRRPGQGADTGELFF. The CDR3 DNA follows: TGCGCCAGCAGCAGACGGCCCGGACAGGGAGCGGACACCGGGGAGCTGTTTTTT.

The CDR3 DNA follows: TGTGCCAGCAGTGAAGGGCTAGCGGGAGGCCTGGTCGGGGAGCTGTTTTTT. This translates into CASSEGLAGGLVGELFF. The genes are TRBV6-1 and TRBJ2-2; the match to TRBD2 covers 11 bases. V was clipped by 1 base and J by 7 bases; unmatched bases: 8. This CDR3 is built from 17 residues. Germline CDR1 is MNHNS and CDR2 is SASEGT.

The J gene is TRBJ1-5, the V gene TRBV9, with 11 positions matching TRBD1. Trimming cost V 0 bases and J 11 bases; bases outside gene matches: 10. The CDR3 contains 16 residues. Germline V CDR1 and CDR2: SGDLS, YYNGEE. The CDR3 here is CASSVGVGTGGEAQHF. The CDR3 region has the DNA TGTGCCAGCAGCGTAGGCGTGGGGACAGGGGGGGAGGCCCAGCATTTT.

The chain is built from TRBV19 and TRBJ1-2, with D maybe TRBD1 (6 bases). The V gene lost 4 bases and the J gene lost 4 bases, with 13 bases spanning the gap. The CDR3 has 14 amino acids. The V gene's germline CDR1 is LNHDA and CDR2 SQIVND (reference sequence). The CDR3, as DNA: TGTGCCAGTAGTACGTACAGGGACCTCTATGGCTACACCTTC. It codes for CASSTYRDLYGYTF. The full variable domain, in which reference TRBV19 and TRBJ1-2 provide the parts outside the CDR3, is DGGITQSPKYLFRKEGQNVTLSCEQNLNHDAMYWYRQDPGQGLRLIYYSQIVNDFQKGDIAEGYSVSREKKESFPLTVTSAQKNPTAFYLCASSTYRDLYGYTFGSGTRLTVV.

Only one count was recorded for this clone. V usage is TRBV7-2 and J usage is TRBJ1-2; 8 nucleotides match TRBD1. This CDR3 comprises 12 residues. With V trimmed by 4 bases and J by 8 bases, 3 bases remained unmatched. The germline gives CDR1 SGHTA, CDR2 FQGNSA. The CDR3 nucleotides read TGTGCCAGCAGCTCAGACAGGGGCGGCTACACCTTC. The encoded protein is CASSSDRGGYTF.

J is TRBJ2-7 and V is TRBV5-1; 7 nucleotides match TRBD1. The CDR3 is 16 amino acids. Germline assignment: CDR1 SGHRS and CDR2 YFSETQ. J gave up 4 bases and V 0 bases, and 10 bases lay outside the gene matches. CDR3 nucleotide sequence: TGCGCCAGCAGCTTGGCTCGAGGGACAGTCCTATACGAGCAGTACTTC. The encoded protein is CASSLARGTVLYEQYF.

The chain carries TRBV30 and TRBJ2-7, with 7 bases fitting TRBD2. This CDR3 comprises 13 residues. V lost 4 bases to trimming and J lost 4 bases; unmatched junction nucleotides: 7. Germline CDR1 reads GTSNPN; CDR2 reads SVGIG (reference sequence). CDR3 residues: CAWKWGGLYEQYF. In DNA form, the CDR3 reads TGTGCCTGGAAATGGGGGGGACTTTACGAGCAGTACTTC.

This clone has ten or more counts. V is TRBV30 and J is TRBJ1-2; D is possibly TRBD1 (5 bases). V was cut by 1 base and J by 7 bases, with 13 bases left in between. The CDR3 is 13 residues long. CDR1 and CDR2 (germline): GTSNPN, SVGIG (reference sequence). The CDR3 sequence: CAWSGVQGRGYTF. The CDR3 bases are TGTGCCTGGAGTGGGGTCCAGGGCCGTGGCTACACCTTC.

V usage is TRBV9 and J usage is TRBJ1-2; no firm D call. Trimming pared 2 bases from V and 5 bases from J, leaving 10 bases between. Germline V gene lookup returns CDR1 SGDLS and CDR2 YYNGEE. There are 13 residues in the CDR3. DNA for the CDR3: TGTGCCAGCAGCGTGAACCAGGAATATGGCTACACCTTC. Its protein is CASSVNQEYGYTF.

The CDR3 DNA sequence: TGTGCCAGCAGCTTCAACCTTTACGGAGGAGATACGCAGTATTTT. It specifies CASSFNLYGGDTQYF. The V and J genes are TRBV7-8 and TRBJ2-3; a weak D match, TRBD2 (5 bases). This CDR3 has 15 amino acids. V lost 3 bases to trimming and J lost 5 bases, with 15 bases between them. The germline gives CDR1 SGHVS, CDR2 FQNEAQ.

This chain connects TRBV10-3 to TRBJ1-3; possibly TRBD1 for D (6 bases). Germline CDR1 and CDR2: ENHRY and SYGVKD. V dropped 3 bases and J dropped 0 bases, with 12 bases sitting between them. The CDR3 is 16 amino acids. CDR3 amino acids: CAISDLDRSSGNTIYF. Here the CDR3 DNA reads TGTGCCATCAGTGACCTCGACAGGAGCTCTGGAAACACCATATATTTT.

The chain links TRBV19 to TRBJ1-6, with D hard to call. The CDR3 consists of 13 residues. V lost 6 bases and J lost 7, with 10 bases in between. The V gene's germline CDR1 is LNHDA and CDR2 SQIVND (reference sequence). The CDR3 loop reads CASSPPGNSPLHF. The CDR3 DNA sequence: TGTGCCAGTAGCCCTCCAGGCAATTCACCCCTCCACTTT.

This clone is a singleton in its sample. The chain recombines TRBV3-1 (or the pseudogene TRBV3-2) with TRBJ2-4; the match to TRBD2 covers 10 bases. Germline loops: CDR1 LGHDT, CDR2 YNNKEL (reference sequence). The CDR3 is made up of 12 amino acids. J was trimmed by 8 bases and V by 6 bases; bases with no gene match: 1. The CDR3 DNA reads TGTGCCAGCAGAGCGGGAGGGGACATTCAGTACTTC. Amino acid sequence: CASRAGGDIQYF.

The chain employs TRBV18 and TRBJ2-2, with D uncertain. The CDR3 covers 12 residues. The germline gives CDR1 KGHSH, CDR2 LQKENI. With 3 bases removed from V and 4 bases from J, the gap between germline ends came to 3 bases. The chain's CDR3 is CASSPITGELFF. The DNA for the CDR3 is TGTGCCAGCTCACCCATCACCGGGGAGCTGTTTTTT.

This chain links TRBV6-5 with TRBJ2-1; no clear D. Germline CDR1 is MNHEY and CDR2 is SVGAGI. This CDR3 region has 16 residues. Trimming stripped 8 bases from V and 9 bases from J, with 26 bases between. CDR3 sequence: CASGLSRSTTVGEQFF. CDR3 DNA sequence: TGTGCCAGCGGTTTATCTAGGTCCACCACGGTAGGTGAGCAGTTCTTC.

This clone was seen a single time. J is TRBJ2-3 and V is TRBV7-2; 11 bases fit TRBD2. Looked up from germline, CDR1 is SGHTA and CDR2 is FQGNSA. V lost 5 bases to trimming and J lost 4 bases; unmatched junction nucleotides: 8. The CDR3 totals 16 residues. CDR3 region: CASSAGLAVVADTQYF. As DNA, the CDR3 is TGTGCCAGCAGCGCGGGACTAGCGGTGGTCGCAGATACGCAGTATTTT.

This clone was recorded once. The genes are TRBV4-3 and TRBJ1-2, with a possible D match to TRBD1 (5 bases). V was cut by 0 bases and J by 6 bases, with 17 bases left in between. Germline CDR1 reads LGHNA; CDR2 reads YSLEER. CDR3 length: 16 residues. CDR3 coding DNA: TGCGCCAGCAGCCAAGATCAGGGCAGGGACTTAGATGGCTACACCTTC. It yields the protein CASSQDQGRDLDGYTF.

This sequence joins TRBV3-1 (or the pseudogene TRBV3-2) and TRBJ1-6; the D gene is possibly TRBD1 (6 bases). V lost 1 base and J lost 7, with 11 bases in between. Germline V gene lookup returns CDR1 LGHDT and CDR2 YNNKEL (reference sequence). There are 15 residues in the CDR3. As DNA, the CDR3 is TGTGCCAGCAGCCAAGCTCGAACAGGGAATTCACCCCTCCACTTT. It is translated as CASSQARTGNSPLHF.

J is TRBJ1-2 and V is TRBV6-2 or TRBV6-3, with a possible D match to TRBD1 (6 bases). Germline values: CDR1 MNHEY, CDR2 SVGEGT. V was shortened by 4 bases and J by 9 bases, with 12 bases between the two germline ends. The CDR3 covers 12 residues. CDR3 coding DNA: TGTGCCAGCAGTTCCCGGGACACTCGCTACACCTTC. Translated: CASSSRDTRYTF.

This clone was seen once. The CDR3 DNA reads TGTGCCAGCAGAGCACCCGGGGGGGCCTACGAGCAGTACTTC. It yields the protein CASRAPGGAYEQYF. The chain has TRBV6-5 and TRBJ2-7, with TRBD2 matching 8 bases. CDR3 length equals 14 residues. Per germline, CDR1 MNHEY and CDR2 SVGAGI. V shed 6 bases and J 2 bases; nucleotides not matched to a gene: 6.

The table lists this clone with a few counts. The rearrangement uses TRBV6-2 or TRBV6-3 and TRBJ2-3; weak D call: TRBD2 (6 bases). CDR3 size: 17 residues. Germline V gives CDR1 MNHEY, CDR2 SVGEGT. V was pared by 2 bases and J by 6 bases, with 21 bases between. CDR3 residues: CASSYPLDMTRADTQYF. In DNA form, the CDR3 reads TGTGCCAGCAGTTACCCCCTCGATATGACTAGAGCGGATACGCAGTATTTT.